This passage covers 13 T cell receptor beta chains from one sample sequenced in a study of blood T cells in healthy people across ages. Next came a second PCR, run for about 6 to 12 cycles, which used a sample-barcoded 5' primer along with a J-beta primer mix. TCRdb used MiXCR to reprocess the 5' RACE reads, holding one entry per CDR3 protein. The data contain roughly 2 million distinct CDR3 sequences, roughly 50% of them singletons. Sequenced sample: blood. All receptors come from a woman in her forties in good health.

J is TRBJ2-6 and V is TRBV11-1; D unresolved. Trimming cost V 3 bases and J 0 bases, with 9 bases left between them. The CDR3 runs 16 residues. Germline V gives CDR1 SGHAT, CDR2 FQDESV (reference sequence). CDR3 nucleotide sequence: TGTGCCAGCAGCTTTTTGAAGAGCTCTGGGGCCAACGTCCTGACTTTC. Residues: CASSFLKSSGANVLTF.

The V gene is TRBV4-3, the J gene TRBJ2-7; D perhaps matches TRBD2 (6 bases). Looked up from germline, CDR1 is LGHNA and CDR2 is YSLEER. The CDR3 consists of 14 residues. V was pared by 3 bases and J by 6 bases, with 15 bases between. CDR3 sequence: CASSQSLGSGEQYF. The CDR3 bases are TGCGCCAGCAGCCAGTCTCTCGGGAGCGGCGAGCAGTACTTC.

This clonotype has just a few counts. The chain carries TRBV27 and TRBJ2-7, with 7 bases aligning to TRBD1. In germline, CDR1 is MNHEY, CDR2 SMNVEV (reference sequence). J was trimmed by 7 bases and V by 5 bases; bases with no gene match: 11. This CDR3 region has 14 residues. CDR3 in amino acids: CASSQQGKGKEQYF. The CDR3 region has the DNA TGTGCCAGCAGTCAACAGGGGAAGGGTAAGGAGCAGTACTTC.

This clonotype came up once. The CDR3 loop is CASSLSISNQPQHF. CDR3 in DNA: TGTGCCAGCAGTTTAAGTATTAGCAATCAGCCCCAGCATTTT. V and J are TRBV28 and TRBJ1-5; D uncertain. Germline V gene lookup returns CDR1 MDHEN and CDR2 SYDVKM. V lost 2 bases, J lost 0 bases, and 5 bases lay in between. This CDR3 has 14 residues.

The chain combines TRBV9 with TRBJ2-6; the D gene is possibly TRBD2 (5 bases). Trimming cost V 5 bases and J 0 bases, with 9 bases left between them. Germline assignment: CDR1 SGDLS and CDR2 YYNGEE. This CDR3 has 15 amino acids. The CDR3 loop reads CASSGLRSGANVLTF. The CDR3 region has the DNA TGTGCCAGCAGTGGACTCCGCTCTGGGGCCAACGTCCTGACTTTC.

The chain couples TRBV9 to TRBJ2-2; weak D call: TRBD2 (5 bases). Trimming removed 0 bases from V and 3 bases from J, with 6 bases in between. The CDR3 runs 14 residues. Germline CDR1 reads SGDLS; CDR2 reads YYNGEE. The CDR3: CASSVGGDTGELFF. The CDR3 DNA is TGTGCCAGCAGCGTAGGGGGAGACACCGGGGAGCTGTTTTTT.

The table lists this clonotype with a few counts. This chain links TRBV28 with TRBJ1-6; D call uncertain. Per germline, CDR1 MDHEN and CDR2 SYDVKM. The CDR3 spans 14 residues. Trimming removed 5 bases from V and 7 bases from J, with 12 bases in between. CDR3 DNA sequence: TGTGCCAGCAGTAGGACGGAGTTCAATTCACCCCTCCACTTT. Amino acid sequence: CASSRTEFNSPLHF.

The CDR3 sequence: CASSVRGLVPNEQFF. The CDR3 DNA sequence: TGTGCCAGCAGCGTACGGGGACTCGTTCCCAATGAGCAGTTCTTC. The chain combines TRBV9 with TRBJ2-1; TRBD2 might be the D (6 bases). Germline CDR1 reads SGDLS; CDR2 reads YYNGEE. Trimming left V 1 base short and J 6 bases short, with 14 bases between. The CDR3 is 15 amino acids.

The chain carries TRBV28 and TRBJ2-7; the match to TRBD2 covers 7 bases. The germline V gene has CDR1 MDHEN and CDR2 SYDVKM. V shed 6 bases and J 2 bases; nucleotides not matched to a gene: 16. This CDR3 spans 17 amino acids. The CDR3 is CASSPSHGGGFTYEQYF. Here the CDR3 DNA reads TGTGCCAGCAGCCCCTCCCATGGGGGGGGATTCACCTACGAGCAGTACTTC. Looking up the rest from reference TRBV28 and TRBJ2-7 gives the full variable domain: DVKVTQSSRYLVKRTGEKVFLECVQDMDHENMFWYRQDPGLGLRLIYFSYDVKMKEKGDIPEGYSVSREKKERFSLILESASTNQTSMYLCASSPSHGGGFTYEQYFGPGTRLTVT.

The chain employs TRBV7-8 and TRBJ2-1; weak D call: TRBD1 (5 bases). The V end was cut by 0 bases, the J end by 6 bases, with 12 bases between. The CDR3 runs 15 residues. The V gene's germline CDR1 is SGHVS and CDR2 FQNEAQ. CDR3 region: CASSLAVPQGNEQFF. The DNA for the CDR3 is TGTGCCAGCAGCTTAGCGGTTCCTCAGGGCAATGAGCAGTTCTTC.

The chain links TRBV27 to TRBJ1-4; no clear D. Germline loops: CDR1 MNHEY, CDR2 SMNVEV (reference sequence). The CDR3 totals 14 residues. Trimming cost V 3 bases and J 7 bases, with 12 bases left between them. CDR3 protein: CASSFGQLGEKLFF. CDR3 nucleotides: TGTGCCAGCAGTTTTGGGCAGTTGGGTGAAAAACTGTTTTTT.

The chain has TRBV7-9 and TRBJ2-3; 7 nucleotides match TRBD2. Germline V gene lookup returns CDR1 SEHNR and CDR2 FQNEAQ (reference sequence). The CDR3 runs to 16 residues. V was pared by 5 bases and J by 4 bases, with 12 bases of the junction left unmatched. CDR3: CASSPVSGARADTQYF. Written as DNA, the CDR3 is TGTGCCAGCAGCCCGGTCAGCGGGGCTAGGGCAGATACGCAGTATTTT.

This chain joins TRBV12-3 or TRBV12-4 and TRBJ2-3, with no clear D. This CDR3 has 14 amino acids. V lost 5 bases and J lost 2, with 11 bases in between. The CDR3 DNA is TGTGCCAGCAGTCCCCGGGTCTTCACAGATACGCAGTATTTT. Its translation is CASSPRVFTDTQYF.